A single sample is the source of the 9 T cell receptor beta chains below, sequenced in a study of identical twins. TCRdb called the 5' RACE reads again in MiXCR, with one record for every CDR3 protein. The table has roughly 540,000 distinct CDR3 sequences, less than 25% seen once; the top ten hold about 0.91%. The same specimen was also included in a second study, on T cells expressing NK-cell markers.

Sequenced sample: CD4+ T cells sorted from blood. The receptor source for this set is a young woman in good health.

This clonotype was detected a few times. The chain has TRBV12-3 or TRBV12-4 and TRBJ2-2; 7 bases align to TRBD2. This CDR3 has 14 amino acids. V trimming: 6 bases; J trimming: 6 bases; junction bases outside the gene matches: 7. This CDR3 is CASRDSGFAGELFF. DNA for the CDR3: TGTGCCAGCAGAGATAGCGGGTTCGCCGGGGAGCTGTTTTTT.

The CDR3 nucleotides are TGTGCCAGCAGCCCCCCGGGGGGGTCCATGAACACTGAAGCTTTCTTT. It codes for CASSPPGGSMNTEAFF. The rearrangement links TRBV7-6 to TRBJ1-1; tentative D call: TRBD1 (5 bases). The ends were cut back, 5 bases at V and 0 bases at J, with 16 bases in the middle. CDR3 size: 16 residues. CDR1 and CDR2 (germline): SGHVS, FNYEAQ.

The chain joins TRBV5-1 to TRBJ2-7; no definite D call. Germline V gene lookup returns CDR1 SGHRS and CDR2 YFSETQ. The CDR3 consists of 14 residues. V was shortened by 4 bases and J by 1 base, with 12 bases between the two germline ends. The CDR3 DNA reads as TGCGCCAGCAGCGGTTCAGCATTATCCTACGAGCAGTACTTC. This gives the protein CASSGSALSYEQYF.

This chain uses TRBV27 with TRBJ2-7, with no clear D. CDR1 is MNHEY and CDR2 is SMNVEV in the germline V gene (reference sequence). The CDR3 covers 13 residues. Trimming shortened V by 3 bases and J by 3 bases, and 9 bases separated the two germline ends. CDR3 sequence: CASSLNEHYEQYF. CDR3 coding DNA: TGTGCCAGCAGTTTGAACGAGCACTACGAGCAGTACTTC.

A word on this clonotype: Sequence at one end of the junction differs from germline and may be a read error. V and J are TRBV2 and TRBJ2-1, with 10 bases fitting TRBD2. Looked up from germline, CDR1 is SNHLY and CDR2 is FYNNEI. This CDR3 spans 19 amino acids. The CDR3 spells CTSSSAKIAGGRSYNEQFF. As DNA, the CDR3 is TGTACCAGCAGTTCGGCCAAGATAGCGGGAGGAAGGTCCTACAATGAGCAGTTCTTC. The whole variable domain, filled in from reference TRBV2 and TRBJ2-1, reads EPEVTQTPSHQVTQMGQEVILRCVPISNHLYFYWYRQILGQKVEFLVSFYNNEISEKSEIFDDQFSVERPDGSNFTLKIRSTKLEDSAMYFCTSSSAKIAGGRSYNEQFFGPGTRLTVL.

The genes are TRBV20-1 and TRBJ1-2, with unresolved D. V was cut by 0 bases and J by 4 bases, with 9 bases left in between. This CDR3 has 13 amino acids. From germline, CDR1 is DFQATT and CDR2 SNEGSKA (reference sequence). The chain's CDR3 is CSAREAVLYGYTF. The CDR3 DNA follows: TGCAGTGCTAGAGAGGCTGTACTCTATGGCTACACCTTC.

This clonotype was found a few times. The rearrangement uses TRBV9 and TRBJ2-2; D may match TRBD1 or TRBD2 (5 bases each). The CDR3 length is 17 residues. Per the germline V gene, CDR1 is SGDLS and CDR2 is YYNGEE. V dropped 4 bases and J dropped 1 base, with 17 bases sitting between them. In nucleotides, the CDR3 is TGTGCCAGCAGCTCGCTAGTGGGACCGATGAACACCGGGGAGCTGTTTTTT. Protein: CASSSLVGPMNTGELFF.

This clonotype appeared a few times. The chain couples TRBV20-1 to TRBJ2-5; either TRBD1 or TRBD2 may supply D (5 bases each). V was cut by 5 bases and J by 4 bases, with 14 bases left in between. In germline, CDR1 is DFQATT, CDR2 SNEGSKA (reference sequence). The CDR3 has 13 residues. In nucleotides, the CDR3 is TGCAGTGCTGAAAGCCGGGACGGAGAGACCCAGTACTTC. Amino acid sequence: CSAESRDGETQYF.

The table lists this clonotype with many counts. V and J are TRBV29-1 and TRBJ2-7; 7 bases are a match to TRBD1. The CDR3 length is 13 residues. The V gene end was trimmed by 6 bases and the J gene end by 4 bases; junction bases not matched to a gene: 9. Germline-derived CDR1 and CDR2 are SQVTM and ANQGSEA. The CDR3 loop is CSVERQGRYEQYF. Written as DNA, the CDR3 is TGCAGCGTAGAGAGACAGGGAAGATACGAGCAGTACTTC.